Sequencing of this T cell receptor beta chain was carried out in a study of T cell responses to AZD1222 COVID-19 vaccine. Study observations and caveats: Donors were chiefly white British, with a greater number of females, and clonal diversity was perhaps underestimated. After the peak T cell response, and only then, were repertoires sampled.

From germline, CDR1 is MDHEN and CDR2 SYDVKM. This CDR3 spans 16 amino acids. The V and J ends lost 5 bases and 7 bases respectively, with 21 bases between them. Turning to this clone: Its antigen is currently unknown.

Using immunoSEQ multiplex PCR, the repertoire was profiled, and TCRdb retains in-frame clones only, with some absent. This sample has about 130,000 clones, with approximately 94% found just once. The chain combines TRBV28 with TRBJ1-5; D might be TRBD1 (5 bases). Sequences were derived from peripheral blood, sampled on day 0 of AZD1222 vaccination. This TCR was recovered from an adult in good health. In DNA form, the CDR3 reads TGTGCCAGCAGTACCCTCACAGGTGGAACGGGACAGCCCCAGCATTTT. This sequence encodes CASSTLTGGTGQPQHF.